The 9 T cell receptor beta chains below come from one sample, sequenced in a study of blood T cells in healthy people across ages (dated by TCRdb to about 2015). Library preparation was by 5' RACE. The sample was run on an Illumina HiSeq 2500. The second PCR ran for roughly 7 to 11 cycles and used a J-beta primer mix along with a sample-barcoded 5' primer. TCRdb trimmed public reads at Q25 via fastp, called clones via MiXCR and kept in-frame beta chains. Rows with a matching CDR3 protein are joined into one entry that keeps the most common DNA and genes. The sample contains fewer than 750,000 distinct CDR3 sequences, 52% of them found a single time. The ten top clones hold 13% of the sample. The source material was blood. These receptors originate from a woman older than 75 in good health.

J is TRBJ2-2 and V is TRBV10-3; D might be TRBD2 (5 bases). The CDR3 consists of 15 residues. V was pared by 6 bases and J by 5 bases, with 16 bases between. Germline loops: CDR1 ENHRY, CDR2 SYGVKD. The CDR3 DNA sequence: TGTGCCATCAGCGGCCTCGAGGGTGGGACCGGGGAGCTGTTTTTT. It codes for CAISGLEGGTGELFF.

This clonotype was detected many times. The chain carries TRBV28 and TRBJ2-7; TRBD1 agrees at 7 bases. The CDR3 is 14 amino acids. The germline gives CDR1 MDHEN, CDR2 SYDVKM. With V trimmed by 4 bases and J by 3 bases, 6 bases remained unmatched. The CDR3 region has the DNA TGTGCCAGCAGTTCGCAGGGGGTTGGCTACGAGCAGTACTTC. This encodes CASSSQGVGYEQYF. Complete variable domain (other parts from reference TRBV28 and TRBJ2-7): DVKVTQSSRYLVKRTGEKVFLECVQDMDHENMFWYRQDPGLGLRLIYFSYDVKMKEKGDIPEGYSVSREKKERFSLILESASTNQTSMYLCASSSQGVGYEQYFGPGTRLTVT.

This clonotype has a single count. A much larger clone is a single base away; this may be a read error. The chain employs TRBV12-3 or TRBV12-4 and TRBJ1-1; 10 nucleotides agree with TRBD1. The CDR3 loop spans 16 amino acids. CDR3 coding DNA: TGTGCCAGCAGTAACTGGGACAGGGGTTTGAACACTGAAGCTCTCTTT. It encodes CASSNWDRGLNTEALF.

The gene calls are TRBV12-3 or TRBV12-4 and TRBJ2-7, with 9 bases identical to TRBD1. The CDR3 covers 16 residues. V dropped 3 bases and J dropped 2; count of bases not matched to a gene: 8. The CDR3 region is CASSLTPGQGPYEQYF. In DNA form, the CDR3 reads TGTGCCAGCAGTTTGACCCCGGGACAGGGTCCCTACGAGCAGTACTTC.

Turning to this clonotype: Being one base from a much bigger clone, this may be a read error. V gene TRBV4-1 combines with J gene TRBJ2-5; no reliable D call. The J call could be wrong; TRBJ2-1 is a better fit for the DNA end. Looked up from germline, CDR1 is MGHRA and CDR2 is YSYEKL. The CDR3 contains 14 residues. CDR3 sequence reads: CASSQGRLKETQFF. The DNA of the CDR3 is TGCGCCAGCAGCCAAGGGCGACTGAAAGAGACCCAGTTCTTC.

This clonotype was seen many times. The chain couples TRBV2 to TRBJ1-2; D is unresolved. Germline CDR1 is SNHLY and CDR2 is FYNNEI. This CDR3 contains 12 residues. Trimming cost V 5 bases and J 1 base, with 5 bases left between them. CDR3 in DNA: TGTGCCAGCAGTATCCTTAACTATGGCTACACCTTC. Translation: CASSILNYGYTF.

The chain joins TRBV2 to TRBJ2-7; D gene ambiguous. V was cut by 4 bases and J by 3 bases, with 10 bases left in between. The CDR3 consists of 13 residues. Germline V gives CDR1 SNHLY, CDR2 FYNNEI. Written as DNA, the CDR3 is TGTGCCAGCAGTGTCCAGAGTAACTACGAGCAGTACTTC. This sequence encodes CASSVQSNYEQYF.

The gene calls are TRBV4-1 and TRBJ1-2; a possible D gene is TRBD1 (6 bases). The germline CDR1 and CDR2 sequences are MGHRA and YSYEKL. This CDR3 contains 16 residues. Trimming took 0 bases from V and 7 from J, leaving 18 bases between them. The CDR3 loop is CASSQDSGQIRGGYTF. CDR3 coding DNA: TGCGCCAGCAGCCAAGACTCGGGACAAATTAGGGGTGGCTACACCTTC.

In this sample, this clonotype turned up once. V usage is TRBV15 and J usage is TRBJ2-2; D unclear. V shed 0 bases and J shed 7 bases, with 9 bases lying between them. The CDR3 runs to 14 residues. The germline V gene has CDR1 LNHNV and CDR2 YYDKDF (reference sequence). CDR3 DNA sequence: TGTGCCACCAGCAGAGATCGGGCCCGCGGGGAGCTGTTTTTT. Translated: CATSRDRARGELFF.